The rows below give T cell receptor beta chains drawn from one sample of a study of Ad26.COV2.S vaccination and SARS-CoV-2 variants. Using immunoSEQ multiplex PCR, the repertoire was profiled, and TCRdb retains in-frame clones only, with some absent. The sample has under 300,000 clones; approximately 88% are singletons. The sample here was peripheral blood, taken in a trial of Ad26.COV2.S vaccine versus placebo. The receptor set was obtained from a person between 18 and 65 years old who received the Ad26.COV2.S COVID-19 vaccine or a placebo. The CDR3 runs from the conserved cysteine through the conserved F or W. Each record gives: D gene, J gene, V gene, clone size, CDR3 protein, CDR3 DNA. A D gene is named only where the DNA matches it firmly. The size entry is marked missing in some rows and otherwise reads once, few, many or a size class.

d_gene: TRBD2; j_gene: TRBJ2-1; v_gene: TRBV5-4; abundance: .; CDR3aa: CASSLAGGRTYNEQFF; CDR3nt: TGTGCCAGCAGCTTGGCTGGCGGGAGGACCTACAATGAGCAGTTCTTC
d_gene: .; j_gene: TRBJ2-1; v_gene: TRBV11-3; abundance: .; CDR3aa: CASSLDSREQFF; CDR3nt: TGTGCCAGCAGCTTAGACTCTAGGGAGCAGTTCTTC
d_gene: .; j_gene: TRBJ1-2; v_gene: TRBV24-1; abundance: .; CDR3aa: CATSPASNYGYTF; CDR3nt: TGTGCCACCAGTCCAGCATCGAACTATGGCTACACCTTC
d_gene: .; j_gene: TRBJ2-5; v_gene: TRBV9; abundance: .; CDR3aa: CASSVVGRTQETQYF; CDR3nt: TGTGCCAGCAGCGTAGTGGGGAGAACCCAAGAGACCCAGTACTTC
d_gene: TRBD1; j_gene: TRBJ1-1; v_gene: TRBV3-1/TRBV3-2; abundance: .; CDR3aa: CATRTGATNTEAFF; CDR3nt: TGTGCCACCCGGACAGGGGCGACGAACACTGAAGCTTTCTTT
d_gene: TRBD2; j_gene: TRBJ2-2; v_gene: TRBV10-2; abundance: .; CDR3aa: CATLSSGIGELFF; CDR3nt: TGCGCCACCCTTTCTAGCGGGATCGGGGAGCTGTTTTTT
d_gene: TRBD1; j_gene: TRBJ1-3; v_gene: TRBV12-3/TRBV12-4; abundance: once; CDR3aa: CASSMGTDTIYF; CDR3nt: TGTGCCAGCAGTATGGGGACAGACACCATATATTTT
d_gene: TRBD1; j_gene: TRBJ1-4; v_gene: TRBV19; abundance: .; CDR3aa: CASSPGGTGGSEKLFF; CDR3nt: TGTGCCAGTAGTCCCGGGGGGACAGGGGGCTCTGAAAAACTGTTTTTT
d_gene: TRBD1; j_gene: TRBJ1-5; v_gene: TRBV6-5; abundance: .; CDR3aa: CASSRGTGDQPQHF; CDR3nt: TGTGCCAGCAGTCGAGGGACAGGGGATCAGCCCCAGCATTTT
d_gene: TRBD2; j_gene: TRBJ2-1; v_gene: TRBV3-1/TRBV3-2; abundance: .; CDR3aa: CASSQAGTSGSSEQFF; CDR3nt: TGTGCCAGCAGCCAAGCCGGGACTAGCGGGAGTAGTGAGCAGTTCTTC
d_gene: .; j_gene: TRBJ2-1; v_gene: TRBV7-2; abundance: .; CDR3aa: CASSLSFEQFF; CDR3nt: TGTGCCAGCAGCCTCTCTTTTGAGCAGTTCTTC
d_gene: .; j_gene: TRBJ2-7; v_gene: TRBV19; abundance: once; CDR3aa: CASSIGREDEQYF; CDR3nt: TGTGCCAGTAGTATCGGCAGGGAAGACGAGCAGTACTTC
d_gene: .; j_gene: TRBJ1-1; v_gene: TRBV5-6; abundance: .; CDR3aa: CASSLEIWGGGTEAFF; CDR3nt: TGTGCCAGCAGCTTGGAAATTTGGGGGGGTGGCACTGAAGCTTTCTTT
d_gene: .; j_gene: TRBJ1-3; v_gene: TRBV7-2; abundance: .; CDR3aa: CASSPARGNTIYF; CDR3nt: TGTGCCAGCAGCCCCGCCCGGGGAAACACCATATATTTT
d_gene: .; j_gene: TRBJ2-2; v_gene: TRBV12-3/TRBV12-4; abundance: .; CDR3aa: CASWDTGELFF; CDR3nt: TGTGCCAGCTGGGACACCGGGGAGCTGTTTTTT
d_gene: TRBD1; j_gene: TRBJ1-1; v_gene: TRBV4-1; abundance: .; CDR3aa: CASSHPGGSEAFF; CDR3nt: TGCGCCAGCAGCCACCCAGGGGGTAGTGAAGCTTTCTTT
d_gene: .; j_gene: TRBJ2-3; v_gene: TRBV6-5; abundance: .; CDR3aa: CASRKTRRDTDTQYF; CDR3nt: TGTGCCAGCAGAAAAACCCGAAGAGACACAGATACGCAGTATTTT
d_gene: TRBD1; j_gene: TRBJ2-5; v_gene: TRBV6-5; abundance: .; CDR3aa: CASSFTGTGVETQYF; CDR3nt: TGTGCCAGCAGTTTCACCGGGACAGGTGTAGAGACCCAGTACTTC
d_gene: TRBD1; j_gene: TRBJ2-2; v_gene: TRBV10-3; abundance: .; CDR3aa: CATHEQGVTGELFF; CDR3nt: TGTGCCACGCATGAACAGGGGGTCACCGGGGAGCTGTTTTTT
d_gene: .; j_gene: TRBJ1-6; v_gene: TRBV19; abundance: .; CDR3aa: CASSILRGVNSPLHF; CDR3nt: TGTGCCAGTAGTATATTGCGCGGGGTAAATTCACCCCTCCACTTT
d_gene: .; j_gene: TRBJ2-2; v_gene: TRBV11-3; abundance: once; CDR3aa: CASSISGPYTGELFF; CDR3nt: TGTGCCAGCAGCATATCCGGGCCCTACACCGGGGAGCTGTTTTTT
d_gene: .; j_gene: TRBJ2-2; v_gene: TRBV24-1; abundance: .; CDR3aa: CATSVGSHTGELFF; CDR3nt: TGTGCCACCAGTGTGGGGAGCCACACCGGGGAGCTGTTTTTT
d_gene: TRBD1; j_gene: TRBJ1-4; v_gene: TRBV5-4; abundance: once; CDR3aa: CASSPRQGANEKLFF; CDR3nt: TGTGCCAGCAGCCCGAGACAGGGGGCGAATGAAAAACTGTTTTTT
d_gene: .; j_gene: TRBJ1-2; v_gene: TRBV7-9; abundance: .; CDR3aa: CASSFSIDRTKYGYTF; CDR3nt: TGTGCCAGCAGCTTCAGTATCGATAGGACGAAGTATGGCTACACCTTC
d_gene: TRBD1; j_gene: TRBJ2-1; v_gene: TRBV27; abundance: .; CDR3aa: CASSPGTGGLNEQFF; CDR3nt: TGTGCCAGCAGTCCCGGGACAGGGGGCCTCAATGAGCAGTTCTTC
d_gene: .; j_gene: TRBJ2-1; v_gene: TRBV7-9; abundance: once; CDR3aa: CASSYLASEQFF; CDR3nt: TGTGCCAGCAGTTATCTAGCGAGTGAGCAGTTCTTC
d_gene: .; j_gene: TRBJ1-3; v_gene: TRBV28; abundance: .; CDR3aa: CASNNFETEREQIYF; CDR3nt: TGTGCCAGCAATAATTTTGAGACAGAGCGGGAACAAATATATTTT
d_gene: .; j_gene: TRBJ2-7; v_gene: TRBV7-2; abundance: .; CDR3aa: CATSPFRGGHEQYF; CDR3nt: TGTGCCACTTCGCCATTCCGCGGGGGCCACGAGCAGTACTTC
d_gene: TRBD1; j_gene: TRBJ1-5; v_gene: TRBV5-6; abundance: .; CDR3aa: CASSLGQGQPQHF; CDR3nt: TGTGCCAGCAGCTTGGGACAGGGACAGCCCCAGCATTTT
d_gene: TRBD1; j_gene: TRBJ1-5; v_gene: TRBV30; abundance: few; CDR3aa: CASGGDQPQHF; CDR3nt: TGTGCGTCAGGGGGGGATCAGCCCCAGCATTTT
d_gene: TRBD2; j_gene: TRBJ2-1; v_gene: TRBV30; abundance: .; CDR3aa: CAWSGLAGPSSYNEQFF; CDR3nt: TGTGCCTGGAGTGGGCTAGCGGGGCCGAGCTCCTACAATGAGCAGTTCTTC
d_gene: .; j_gene: TRBJ2-5; v_gene: TRBV18; abundance: .; CDR3aa: CASSPQETQYF; CDR3nt: TGTGCCAGCTCCCCCCAAGAGACCCAGTACTTC
d_gene: TRBD2; j_gene: TRBJ2-1; v_gene: TRBV29-1; abundance: .; CDR3aa: CSVAPEILAGGTNEQFF; CDR3nt: TGCAGCGTTGCGCCAGAAATACTCGCGGGAGGTACTAATGAGCAGTTCTTC
d_gene: .; j_gene: TRBJ1-2; v_gene: TRBV18; abundance: .; CDR3aa: CASSPGTGTGDYGYTF; CDR3nt: TGTGCCAGCTCACCAGGCACCGGGACGGGGGACTATGGCTACACCTTC
d_gene: TRBD2; j_gene: TRBJ2-5; v_gene: TRBV4-1; abundance: once; CDR3aa: CASSQDPSSGGTQYF; CDR3nt: TGCGCCAGCAGCCAGGATCCTTCCTCGGGGGGGACCCAGTACTTC